This TCR beta chain was sequenced in a study of a mutant IDH1 vaccine in newly diagnosed glioma. Study-wide background: Patients got radiotherapy, temozolomide, or both beforehand, and most got both.

In regard to this clone: Its antigen is undetermined.

Noted time point: week 47, end of study. Vaccine doses each comprised 300 ug of mutant IDH1 20-mer peptide, with topical imiquimod. Here immunoSEQ multiplex PCR was the method, and the copy in TCRdb shows in-frame clones only, minus some. In the table there are about 56,000 clones, about 80% of which are singletons. Germline CDR1 and CDR2: MNHEY and SVGAGI. The CDR3 extends over 14 amino acids. The V and J ends lost 4 bases and 2 bases respectively, with 10 bases between them. The TCR comes from a man in his fifties or sixties with glioma. The input for sequencing was PBMCs, taken from a glioma patient whose treatment included an IDH1 peptide vaccine. J is TRBJ2-3 and V is TRBV6-5, with D possibly being TRBD1 or TRBD2 (5 bases each). This chain's CDR3 is CASSSEGNTDTQYF. The CDR3 bases are TGTGCCAGCAGTTCCGAGGGGAACACAGATACGCAGTATTTT.